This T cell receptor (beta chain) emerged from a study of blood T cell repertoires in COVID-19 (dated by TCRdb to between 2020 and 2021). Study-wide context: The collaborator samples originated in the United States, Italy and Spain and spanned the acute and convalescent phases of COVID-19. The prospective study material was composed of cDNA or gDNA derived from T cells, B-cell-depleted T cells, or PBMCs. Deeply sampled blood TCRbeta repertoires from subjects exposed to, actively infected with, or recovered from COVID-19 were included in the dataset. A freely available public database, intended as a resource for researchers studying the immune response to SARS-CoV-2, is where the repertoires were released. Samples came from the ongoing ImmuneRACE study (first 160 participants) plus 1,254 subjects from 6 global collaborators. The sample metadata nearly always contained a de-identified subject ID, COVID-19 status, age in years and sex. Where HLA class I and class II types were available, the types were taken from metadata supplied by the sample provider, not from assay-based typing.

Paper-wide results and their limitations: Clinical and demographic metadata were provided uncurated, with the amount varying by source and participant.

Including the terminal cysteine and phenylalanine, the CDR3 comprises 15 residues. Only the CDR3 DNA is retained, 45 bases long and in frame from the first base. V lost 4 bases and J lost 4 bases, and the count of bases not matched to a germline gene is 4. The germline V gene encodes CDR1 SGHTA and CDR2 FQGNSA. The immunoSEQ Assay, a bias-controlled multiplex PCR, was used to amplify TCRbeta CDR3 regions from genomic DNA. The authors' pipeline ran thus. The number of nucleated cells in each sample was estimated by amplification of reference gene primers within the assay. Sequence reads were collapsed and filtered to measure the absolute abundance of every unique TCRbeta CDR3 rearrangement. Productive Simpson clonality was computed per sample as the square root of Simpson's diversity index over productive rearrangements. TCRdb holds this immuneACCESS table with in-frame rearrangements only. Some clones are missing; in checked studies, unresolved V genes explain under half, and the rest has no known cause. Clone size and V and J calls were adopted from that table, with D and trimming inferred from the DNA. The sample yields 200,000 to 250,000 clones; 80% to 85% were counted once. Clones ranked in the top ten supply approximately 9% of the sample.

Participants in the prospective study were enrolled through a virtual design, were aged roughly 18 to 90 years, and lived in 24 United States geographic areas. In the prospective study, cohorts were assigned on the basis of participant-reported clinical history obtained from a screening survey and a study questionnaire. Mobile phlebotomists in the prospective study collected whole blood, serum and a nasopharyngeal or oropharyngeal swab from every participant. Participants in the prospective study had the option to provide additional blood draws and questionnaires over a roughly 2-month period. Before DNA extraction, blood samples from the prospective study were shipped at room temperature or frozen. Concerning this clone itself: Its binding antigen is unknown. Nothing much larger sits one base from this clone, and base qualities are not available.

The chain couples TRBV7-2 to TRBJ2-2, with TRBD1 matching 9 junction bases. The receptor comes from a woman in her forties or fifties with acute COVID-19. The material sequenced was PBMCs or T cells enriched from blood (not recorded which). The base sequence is TGTGCCAGCAGCTCAGGACAGGGGATCACCGGGGAGCTGTTTTTT. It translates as CASSSGQGITGELFF.